This T cell receptor (beta chain) was recovered during a study of control samples from healthy donors and cancer patients. Method: immunoSEQ multiplex PCR; TCRdb's copy keeps in-frame clones and lacks some. The sample holds more than 20,000 clones, approximately 91% seen once. The sample comprised PBMCs. The origin of this receptor is a man aged 45 to 65 with lung cancer.

The CDR3 bases are TGTGCCAGCAGCCATCTCGGTGATACCATATATTTT. Its protein product is CASSHLGDTIYF. The chain joins TRBV3-1 (or the pseudogene TRBV3-2) to TRBJ1-3; D remains ambiguous. CDR1 and CDR2 (germline): LGHDT, YNNKEL (reference sequence). Trimming took 3 bases from V and 10 from J, leaving 10 bases between them. This CDR3 region has 12 residues.